This record covers a single T cell receptor beta chain. These data originate in a study of blood T cell repertoires in COVID-19. Background on the study: Samples of COVID-19 (acute and convalescent) were obtained from the United States, Italy and Spain. T cells, B-cell-depleted T cells, or PBMCs provided the cDNA or gDNA that served as material.

Authors' data handling: Amplification from reference gene primers served as the basis for estimated nucleated cell counts. Sequencing was performed with immunoSEQ multiplex PCR; in TCRdb, only in-frame clones are kept and a portion is missing. The D gene and trimming were derived from the DNA, and the V and J assignments and clone size from that table. Among fewer than 250,000 clones, 88% were seen once, and the ten largest hold 1.7%. Sequences were obtained from peripheral blood. This TCR came from a man between 65 and 85 years old with acute or convalescent COVID-19.

The CDR3 DNA reads as TGTGCCAGCAGCGTTTCCGGGACAGAGACTTACGAGCAGTACTTC. Translated, it gives CASSVSGTETYEQYF. This chain connects TRBV9 to TRBJ2-7; TRBD1 agrees at 7 bases. There are 15 residues in the CDR3. Trimming cost V 2 bases and J 4 bases; bases outside gene matches: 9. CDR1 is SGDLS, CDR2 YYNGEE, per germline.